This T cell receptor beta chain was found in a study of blood T cell repertoires in COVID-19. Study context: The analysed material was cDNA or gDNA that came from T cells, B-cell-depleted T cells, or PBMCs.

The length of the CDR3 is 14 residues. The J segment lost 2 bases and the V segment lost 4 bases, leaving 4 bases of the junction unmatched. Germline CDR1 and CDR2: LNHDA and SQIVND (reference sequence). Per the study methods: Estimation of nucleated cell counts relied on the amplification of reference gene primers. Here immunoSEQ multiplex PCR was the method, and the copy in TCRdb shows in-frame clones only, minus some. That table supplies the V and J calls and clone size; D and trimming were determined from the DNA. The repertoire holds roughly 51,000 clones, with about nine tenths as singletons. The J gene is TRBJ2-5, the V gene TRBV19, with TRBD1 matching over 7 bases. This sequence originates from a man aged 50 or older with active COVID-19. Sequencing was performed on peripheral blood. The CDR3 DNA follows: TGTGCCAGTAGTAGCCGGGACAGACAAGAGACCCAGTACTTC. Protein sequence: CASSSRDRQETQYF.